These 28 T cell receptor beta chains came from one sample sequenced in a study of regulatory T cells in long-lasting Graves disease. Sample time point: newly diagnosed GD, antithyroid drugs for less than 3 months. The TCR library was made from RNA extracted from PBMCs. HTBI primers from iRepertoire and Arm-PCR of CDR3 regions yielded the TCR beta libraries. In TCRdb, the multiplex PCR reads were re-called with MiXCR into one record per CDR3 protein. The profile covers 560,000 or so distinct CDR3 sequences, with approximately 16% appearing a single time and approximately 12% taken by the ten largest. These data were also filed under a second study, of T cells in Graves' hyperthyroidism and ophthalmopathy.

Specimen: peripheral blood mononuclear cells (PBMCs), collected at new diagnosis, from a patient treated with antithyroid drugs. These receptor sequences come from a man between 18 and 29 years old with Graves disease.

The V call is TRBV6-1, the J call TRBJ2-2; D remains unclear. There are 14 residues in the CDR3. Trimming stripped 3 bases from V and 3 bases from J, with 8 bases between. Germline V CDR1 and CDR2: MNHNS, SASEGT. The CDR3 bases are TGTGCCAGCAGTGAGGGCCGATACACCGGGGAGCTGTTTTTT. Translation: CASSEGRYTGELFF.

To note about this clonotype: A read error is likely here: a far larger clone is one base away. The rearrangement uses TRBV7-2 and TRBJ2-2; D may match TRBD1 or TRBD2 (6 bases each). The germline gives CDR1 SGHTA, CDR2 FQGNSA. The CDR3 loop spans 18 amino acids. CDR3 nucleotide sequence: TGTGCCAGCAGCCCCTCCCGGGGGAGCCACGGGGACACCAGGGAGCTGTTTTTT. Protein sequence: CASSPSRGSHGDTRELFF.

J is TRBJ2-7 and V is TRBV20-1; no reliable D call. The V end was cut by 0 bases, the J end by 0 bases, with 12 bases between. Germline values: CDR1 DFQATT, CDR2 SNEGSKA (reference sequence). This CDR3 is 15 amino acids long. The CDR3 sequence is CSARDPRRNSYEQYF. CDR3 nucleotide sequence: TGCAGTGCTAGAGATCCCCGGCGGAACTCCTACGAGCAGTACTTC.

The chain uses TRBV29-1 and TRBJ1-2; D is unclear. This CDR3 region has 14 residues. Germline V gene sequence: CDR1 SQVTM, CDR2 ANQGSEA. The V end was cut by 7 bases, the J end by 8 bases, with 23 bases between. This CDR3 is CSAVGDPDSWGYTF. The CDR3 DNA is TGCAGCGCCGTCGGTGACCCCGATTCGTGGGGCTACACCTTC.

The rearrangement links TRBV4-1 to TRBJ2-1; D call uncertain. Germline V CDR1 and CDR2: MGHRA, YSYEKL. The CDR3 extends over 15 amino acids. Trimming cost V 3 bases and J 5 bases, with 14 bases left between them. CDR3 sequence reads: CASSHLRGRHNEQFF. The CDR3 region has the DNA TGCGCCAGCAGCCATCTGAGAGGACGCCACAATGAGCAGTTCTTC.

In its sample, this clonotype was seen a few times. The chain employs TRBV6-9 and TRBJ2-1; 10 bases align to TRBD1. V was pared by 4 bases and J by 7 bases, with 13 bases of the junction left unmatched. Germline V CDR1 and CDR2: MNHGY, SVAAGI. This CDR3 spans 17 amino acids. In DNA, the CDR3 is TGTGCCAGCAGTTCTTCACCTCCGGGACAGGGGACGAATGAGCAGTTCTTC. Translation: CASSSSPPGQGTNEQFF.

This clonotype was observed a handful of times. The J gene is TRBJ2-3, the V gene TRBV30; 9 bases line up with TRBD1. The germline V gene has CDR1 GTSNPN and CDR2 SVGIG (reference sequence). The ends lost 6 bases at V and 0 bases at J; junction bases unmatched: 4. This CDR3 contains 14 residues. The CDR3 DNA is TGTGCCTGCGACAGGGGGACTAGCACAGATACGCAGTATTTT. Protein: CACDRGTSTDTQYF.

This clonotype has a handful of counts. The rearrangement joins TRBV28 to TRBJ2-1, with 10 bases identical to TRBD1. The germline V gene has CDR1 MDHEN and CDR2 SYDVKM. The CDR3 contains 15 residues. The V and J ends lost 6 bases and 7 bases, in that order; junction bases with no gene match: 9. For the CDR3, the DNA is TGTGCCAGCAGAGGGACAGGGGAGTGGGTAAATGAGCAGTTCTTC. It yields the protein CASRGTGEWVNEQFF.

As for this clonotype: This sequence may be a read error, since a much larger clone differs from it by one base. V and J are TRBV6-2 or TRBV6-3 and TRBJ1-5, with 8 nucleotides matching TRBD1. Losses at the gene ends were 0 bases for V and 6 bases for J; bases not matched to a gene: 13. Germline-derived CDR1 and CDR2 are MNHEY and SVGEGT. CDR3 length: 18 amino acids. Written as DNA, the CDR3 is TGTGCCAGCAGTTACTCGATTCCGGGACAGGACTACAGTCAGCCCCAGCATTTT. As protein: CASSYSIPGQDYSQPQHF.

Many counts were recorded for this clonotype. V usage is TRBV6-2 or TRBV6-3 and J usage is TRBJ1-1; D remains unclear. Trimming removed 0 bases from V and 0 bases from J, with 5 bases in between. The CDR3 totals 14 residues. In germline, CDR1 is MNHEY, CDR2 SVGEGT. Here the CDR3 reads CASSYSQMNTEAFF. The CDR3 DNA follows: TGTGCCAGCAGTTACTCACAGATGAACACTGAAGCTTTCTTT.

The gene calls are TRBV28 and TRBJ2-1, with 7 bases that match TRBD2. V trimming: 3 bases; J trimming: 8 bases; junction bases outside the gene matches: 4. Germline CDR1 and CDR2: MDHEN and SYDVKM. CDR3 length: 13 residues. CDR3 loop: CASSFREGYEQFF. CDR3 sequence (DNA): TGTGCCAGCAGTTTTAGGGAGGGCTATGAGCAGTTCTTC.

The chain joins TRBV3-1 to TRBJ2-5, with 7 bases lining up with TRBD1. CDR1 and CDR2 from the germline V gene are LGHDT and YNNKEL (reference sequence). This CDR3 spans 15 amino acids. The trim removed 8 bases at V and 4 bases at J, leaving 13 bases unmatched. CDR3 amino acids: CASRVTGPPPETQYF. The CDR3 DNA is TGTGCCAGCCGAGTGACAGGGCCCCCCCCAGAGACCCAGTACTTC.

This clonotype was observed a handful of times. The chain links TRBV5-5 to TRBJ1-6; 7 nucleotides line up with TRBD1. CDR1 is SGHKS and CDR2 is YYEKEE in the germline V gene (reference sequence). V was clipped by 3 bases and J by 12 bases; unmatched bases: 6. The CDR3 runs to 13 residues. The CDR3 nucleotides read TGTGCCAGCAGCTACACGGGACAGCAACCCCTCCACTTT. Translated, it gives CASSYTGQQPLHF.

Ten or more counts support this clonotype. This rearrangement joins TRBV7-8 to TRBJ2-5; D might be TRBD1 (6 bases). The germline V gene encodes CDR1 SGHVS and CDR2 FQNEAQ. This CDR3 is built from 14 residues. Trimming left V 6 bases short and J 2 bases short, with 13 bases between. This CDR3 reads CASRPFQGQETQYF. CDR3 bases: TGTGCCAGCAGGCCTTTCCAGGGGCAAGAGACCCAGTACTTC.

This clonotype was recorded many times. The CDR3 reads CASTPSSGIYNEQFF. For the CDR3, the DNA is TGTGCCAGCACTCCCTCAAGCGGGATTTACAATGAGCAGTTCTTC. This chain uses TRBV11-2 with TRBJ2-1, with TRBD2 matching 7 bases. The CDR3 contains 15 residues. V was clipped by 7 bases and J by 4 bases; unmatched bases: 10. The germline CDR1 and CDR2 sequences are SGHAT and FQNNGV.

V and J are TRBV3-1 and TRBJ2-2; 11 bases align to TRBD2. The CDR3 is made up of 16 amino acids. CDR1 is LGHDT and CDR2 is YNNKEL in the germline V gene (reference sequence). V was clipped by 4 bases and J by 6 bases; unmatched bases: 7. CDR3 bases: TGTGCCAGCAGCCGGTTAGCGGGAGGGGCGGCCGGGGAGCTGTTTTTT. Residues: CASSRLAGGAAGELFF.

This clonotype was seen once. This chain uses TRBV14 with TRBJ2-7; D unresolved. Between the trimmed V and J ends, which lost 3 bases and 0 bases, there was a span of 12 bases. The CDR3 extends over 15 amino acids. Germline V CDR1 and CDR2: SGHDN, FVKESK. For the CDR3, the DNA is TGTGCCAGCAGCCATGAACCGACTCTCTCCTACGAGCAGTACTTC. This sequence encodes CASSHEPTLSYEQYF.

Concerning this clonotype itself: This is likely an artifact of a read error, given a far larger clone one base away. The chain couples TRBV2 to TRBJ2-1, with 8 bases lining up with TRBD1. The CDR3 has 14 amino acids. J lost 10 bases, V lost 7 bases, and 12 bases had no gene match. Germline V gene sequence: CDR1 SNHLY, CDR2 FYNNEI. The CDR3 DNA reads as TGTGCCAGCATCAGGTCTCAGGGGGCCTACGAGCAGTTCTTC. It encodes CASIRSQGAYEQFF. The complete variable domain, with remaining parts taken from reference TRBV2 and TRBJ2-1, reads EPEVTQTPSHQVTQMGQEVILRCVPISNHLYFYWYRQILGQKVEFLVSFYNNEISEKSEIFDDQFSVERPDGSNFTLKIRSTKLEDSAMYFCASIRSQGAYEQFFGPGTRLTVL.

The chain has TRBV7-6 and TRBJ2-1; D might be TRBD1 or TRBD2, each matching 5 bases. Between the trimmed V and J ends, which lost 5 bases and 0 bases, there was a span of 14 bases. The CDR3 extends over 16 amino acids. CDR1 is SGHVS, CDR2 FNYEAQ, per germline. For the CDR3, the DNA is TGTGCCAGCAGCCCGGGACCACCTAACTCCTACAATGAGCAGTTCTTC. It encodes CASSPGPPNSYNEQFF.

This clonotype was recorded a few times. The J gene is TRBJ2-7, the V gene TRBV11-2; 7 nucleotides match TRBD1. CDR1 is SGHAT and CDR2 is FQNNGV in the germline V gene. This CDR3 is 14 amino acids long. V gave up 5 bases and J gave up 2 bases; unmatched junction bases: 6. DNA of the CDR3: TGTGCCAGCAGCACCCGACAGGGTGCCTACGAGCAGTACTTC. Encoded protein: CASSTRQGAYEQYF.

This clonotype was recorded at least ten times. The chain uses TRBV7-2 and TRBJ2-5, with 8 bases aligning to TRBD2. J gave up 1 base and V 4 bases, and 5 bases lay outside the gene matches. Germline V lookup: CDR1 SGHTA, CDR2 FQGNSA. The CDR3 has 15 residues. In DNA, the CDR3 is TGTGCCAGCAGCTCCTCGGGAGGGCCCCAAGAGACCCAGTACTTC. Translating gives CASSSSGGPQETQYF.

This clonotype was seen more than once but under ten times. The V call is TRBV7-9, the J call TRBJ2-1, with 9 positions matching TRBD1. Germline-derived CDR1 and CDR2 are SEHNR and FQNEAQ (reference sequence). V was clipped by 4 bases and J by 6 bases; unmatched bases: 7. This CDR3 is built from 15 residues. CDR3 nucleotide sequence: TGTGCCAGCAGCTCCACGGGACAGGGATTCAATGAGCAGTTCTTC. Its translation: CASSSTGQGFNEQFF.

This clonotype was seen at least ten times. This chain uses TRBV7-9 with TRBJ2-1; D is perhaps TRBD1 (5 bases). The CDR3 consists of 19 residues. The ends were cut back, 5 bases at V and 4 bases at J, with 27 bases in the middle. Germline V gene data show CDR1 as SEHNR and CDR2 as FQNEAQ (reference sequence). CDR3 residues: CASSPRLLRGAEPYNEQFF. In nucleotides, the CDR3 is TGTGCCAGCAGCCCACGCCTTCTTAGGGGCGCCGAACCTTACAATGAGCAGTTCTTC.

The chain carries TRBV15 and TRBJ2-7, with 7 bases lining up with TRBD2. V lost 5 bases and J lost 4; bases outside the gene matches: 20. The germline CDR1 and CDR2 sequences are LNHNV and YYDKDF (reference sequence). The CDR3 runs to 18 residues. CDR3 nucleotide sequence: TGTGCCACCAGCGACGCAAGAGCGGGACGTCGGAGGTGGTACGAGCAGTACTTC. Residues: CATSDARAGRRRWYEQYF.

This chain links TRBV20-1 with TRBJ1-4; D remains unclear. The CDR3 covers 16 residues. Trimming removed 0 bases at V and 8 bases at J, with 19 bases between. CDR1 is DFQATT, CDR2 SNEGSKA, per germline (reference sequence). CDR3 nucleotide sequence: TGCAGTGCTAGAGATGGCCGCAGCCCACAGAACGAAAAACTGTTTTTT. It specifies CSARDGRSPQNEKLFF.

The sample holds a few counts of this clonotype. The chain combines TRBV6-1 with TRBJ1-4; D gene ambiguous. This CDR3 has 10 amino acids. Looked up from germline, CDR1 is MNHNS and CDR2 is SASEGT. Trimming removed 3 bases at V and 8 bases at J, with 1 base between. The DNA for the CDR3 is TGTGCCAGCAGTGAGGAAAAACTGTTTTTT. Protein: CASSEEKLFF.

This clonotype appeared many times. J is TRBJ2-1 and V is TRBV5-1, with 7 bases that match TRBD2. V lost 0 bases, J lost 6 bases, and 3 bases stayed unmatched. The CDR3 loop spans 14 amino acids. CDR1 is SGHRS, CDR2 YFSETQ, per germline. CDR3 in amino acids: CASSLAGEGNEQFF. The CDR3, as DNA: TGCGCCAGCAGCTTGGCCGGGGAGGGCAATGAGCAGTTCTTC.

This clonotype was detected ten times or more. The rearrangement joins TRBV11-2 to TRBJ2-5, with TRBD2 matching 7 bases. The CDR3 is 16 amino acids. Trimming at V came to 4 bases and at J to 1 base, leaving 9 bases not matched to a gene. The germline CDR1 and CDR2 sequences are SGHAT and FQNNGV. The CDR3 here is CASSSASGTTQETQYF. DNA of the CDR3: TGTGCCAGCAGCTCTGCCTCCGGGACTACCCAAGAGACCCAGTACTTC.